The 2 T cell receptor beta chains given below trace back to one sample, sequenced in a study of technical replicates of blood from a few donors. Assay used: immunoSEQ multiplex PCR; TCRdb lists only in-frame clones, some missing. In the table there are about 48,000 clones, more than 85% of which are singletons. Material for sequencing was PBMCs. These TCRs come from a human donor in good health. Some clones in this sample may be carry-over from other donors' samples.

CDR3 DNA sequence: TGTGCCAGCAGCAGACAGGGGAACACTGAAGCTTTCTTT. Protein product: CASSRQGNTEAFF. The rearrangement joins TRBV6-5 to TRBJ1-1; 7 nucleotides agree with TRBD1. The CDR3 runs 13 residues. Germline loops: CDR1 MNHEY, CDR2 SVGAGI. V lost 6 bases and J lost 1; bases outside the gene matches: 2.

The V gene is TRBV5-8, the J gene TRBJ1-2; perhaps TRBD1 as D (5 bases). V lost 2 bases, J lost 4 bases, and 12 bases lay in between. Germline V CDR1 and CDR2: SGHTS, YDEGEE. The CDR3 length is 14 residues. The CDR3 region has the DNA TGTGCCAGCAGCTTCGGGGGGGGTCCCTATGGCTACACCTTC. This sequence encodes CASSFGGGPYGYTF.